What follows describes a single T cell receptor (beta chain). A few counts support this clonotype. Its cognate antigen has yet to be identified. The input lacks base qualities; no much larger clone sits a single base away. CDR1 DFQATT and CDR2 SNEGSKA are derived from the germline V gene (reference sequence). The junction shows trimming of 2 bases on V and 9 bases on J, and the gene matches do not reach 8 bases of it. Including the terminal cysteine and phenylalanine, the CDR3 comprises 15 residues. Just the 45-base CDR3 DNA is kept, in frame starting at base 1. Systemically healthy Caucasian individuals from Russia, over 30 in total and aged roughly 6 to 95 years, were included as donors. Each donor gave 9.5 to 10 milliliters of peripheral blood, drawn into EDTA-treated Vacutainer tubes. Ficoll-Paque density-gradient centrifugation was used to isolate PBMCs, with at least 7 million obtained per sample. Total RNA was extracted from PBMCs with Trizol reagent, with at least 5.5 micrograms obtained per sample. Naive CD45RAhigh/CD27high T cell percentages were measured by flow cytometry on a PBMC aliquot from every donor.

These data belong to a study of blood T cells in healthy people across ages (dated by TCRdb to about 2015). Study-wide context: In model experiments, roughly one uniquely barcoded TCR beta cDNA molecule per two T cells was captured by template switching. Donors of different ages were randomly distributed across sequencing lanes to avoid experimental bias. To track age-related changes in TCR beta repertoire diversity, the study relied on deep sequencing normalized with unique cDNA molecular identifiers. Donors were grouped into four age groups: young (average 16 years), middle-aged (39), aged (roughly 67) and long-lived (about 90). Using the same blood draw, the study looked at two additional independent replicas of 1 million unique cDNA reads for two donors, one aged 18 to 30 and the other aged 80 or older.

The library was generated by 5' RACE. Sequenced on an Illumina HiSeq 2500. A second about 7 to 11 cycle PCR used a sample-barcoded 5' primer and a J-beta primer mix. A template-switch 5' adaptor carrying 12 random nucleotides introduced a unique molecular identifier onto each TCR beta cDNA molecule. At least 2.5 million CDR3-containing paired-end reads were obtained from each sample. All of the RNA was converted into first-strand cDNA using the Mint cDNA synthesis kit, with a TRBC-specific oligonucleotide serving as the primer. All cDNA was treated with uracil-DNA glycosylase and then went through a first 18-cycle PCR with the universal primers M1SS and BC2_uni_R. In the original analysis: For normalization, 1 million high-quality reads, each with a distinct molecular identifier, were randomly selected from each sample. Instead of being binned into consensus sequences, reads that shared molecular identifiers were thrown out. MiTCR, with a Q25 quality threshold and the strictest error-elimination algorithm, was used for CDR3 identification, clonotype clustering and error correction. Lower-bound total TCR beta diversity was estimated with a nonparametric unseen species model using Euler transformation. Starting from the raw public reads, TCRdb applied fastp trimming at Q25, assembled clones with MiXCR and retained in-frame beta chains. For every CDR3 protein sequence, its rows merge into one entry that carries the most common genes and DNA. The V and J calls and clone size come from TCRdb's table, not from the authors' own analysis. The sample data list some 1.1 million distinct CDR3 sequences, and under 40% of these were observed just once. Together, the top ten hold roughly 13% of the sample.

Paper-wide results and their limitations: Because donor CMV infection status was unknown, age-related changes in expanded clonotypes were potentially confounded. Estimates of total diversity from one million sequenced T cells were regarded as lower bounds and underestimates. The percentage of naive T cells measured by flow cytometry correlated strongly with observed TCR beta diversity. Since profiling was done on bulk unsorted PBMCs, naive and antigen-experienced compartments could not be conclusively compared. The long-lived group showed more naive CD4+ T cells, fewer expanded clones and increased TCR diversity than the aged group, suggesting age selection. Observed TCR beta diversity per million T cells fell roughly linearly with age, and a significant reduction was already apparent by age around 40.

Specimen: blood. The chain uses TRBV20-1 and TRBJ2-1; 12 bases in the middle match TRBD2. The TCR originated in a man in his late teens or twenties in good health. The sequenced DNA is TGCAGTGCTAGACCTAGCGGGGGGGGCCTGCGTGAGCAGTTCTTC. Translated, this gives CSARPSGGGLREQFF.